The 11 T cell receptor beta chains in this list originate from one sample, sequenced in a study of blood T cell repertoires in COVID-19. Profiled with immunoSEQ multiplex PCR; TCRdb holds only in-frame clones, not every one. Counted here are 100,000 to 150,000 clones, approximately 89% occurring once; the ten biggest clones make up more than 3.5%. The sample taken for sequencing was peripheral blood. Receptor source: a woman aged 55-75 years with acute or convalescent COVID-19.

This chain connects TRBV7-9 to TRBJ1-1, with a tentative D call TRBD1 (5 bases). V dropped 3 bases and J dropped 1 base, with 9 bases sitting between them. Germline assignment: CDR1 SEHNR and CDR2 FQNEAQ (reference sequence). The CDR3 extends over 14 amino acids. Here the CDR3 reads CASSFSQGNTEAFF. CDR3 nucleotide sequence: TGTGCCAGCAGCTTTTCCCAGGGGAACACTGAAGCTTTCTTT.

The V and J genes are TRBV18 and TRBJ2-1, with a possible D match to TRBD2 (6 bases). Trimming removed 2 bases from V and 7 bases from J, with 18 bases in between. Per germline, CDR1 KGHSH and CDR2 LQKENI. The length of the CDR3 is 16 residues. The CDR3 sequence is CASSPSLAGLLNEQFF. CDR3 nucleotides: TGTGCCAGCTCACCATCCCTGGCGGGACTGTTGAATGAGCAGTTCTTC.

The gene calls are TRBV15 and TRBJ2-7; D possibly corresponds to TRBD1 (5 bases). The CDR3 has 13 residues. Germline V gene data show CDR1 as LNHNV and CDR2 as YYDKDF (reference sequence). The V gene lost 0 bases and the J gene lost 6 bases, with 9 bases spanning the gap. The CDR3 DNA follows: TGTGCCACCAGCAGAGATCAGGGATTCGAGCAGTACGTC. This encodes CATSRDQGFEQYV.

The chain links TRBV5-1 to TRBJ2-1, with 8 bases fitting TRBD2. The CDR3 is 14 amino acids. Looked up from germline, CDR1 is SGHRS and CDR2 is YFSETQ. V lost 5 bases, J lost 5 bases, and 6 bases stayed unmatched. The CDR3 DNA reads TGCGCCAGCAGACCGACGGGGGGGAACAATGAGCAGTTCTTC. Its translation is CASRPTGGNNEQFF.

The J gene is TRBJ1-1, the V gene TRBV18, with TRBD1 matching over 7 bases. Germline values: CDR1 KGHSH, CDR2 LQKENI. CDR3 length: 15 amino acids. V dropped 4 bases and J dropped 4; count of bases not matched to a gene: 9. The CDR3 bases are TGTGCCAGCTCACAAACCCAGGGGGTTGGCACTGAAGCTTTCTTT. Translation gives CASSQTQGVGTEAFF. The complete variable domain, with remaining parts taken from reference TRBV18 and TRBJ1-1, reads NAGVMQNPRHLVRRRGQEARLRCSPMKGHSHVYWYRQLPEEGLKFMVYLQKENIIDESGMPKERFSAEFPKEGPSILRIQQVVRGDSAAYFCASSQTQGVGTEAFFGQGTRLTVV.

This clone was seen only a few times. This chain joins TRBV7-8 and TRBJ2-3, with TRBD1 as a possible D gene (5 bases). This CDR3 contains 15 residues. Germline V gene sequence: CDR1 SGHVS, CDR2 FQNEAQ. V shed 4 bases and J shed 2 bases, with 13 bases lying between them. The CDR3 sequence: CASSSTGSNTDTQYF. CDR3 bases: TGTGCCAGCAGCTCCACAGGATCGAACACAGATACGCAGTATTTT.

V and J are TRBV7-8 and TRBJ2-7, with D possibly TRBD1 on 6 matching bases. Between the trimmed V and J ends, which lost 1 base and 7 bases, there was a span of 8 bases. The CDR3 has 12 residues. The germline CDR1 and CDR2 sequences are SGHVS and FQNEAQ. The CDR3 bases are TGTGCCAGCAGCTTAGGCAGGGGAGAGCAGTACGTC. Protein sequence: CASSLGRGEQYV.

The chain has TRBV7-9 and TRBJ1-1, with a possible D match to TRBD1 (5 bases). V was shortened by 5 bases and J by 5 bases, with 12 bases between the two germline ends. Germline V gene sequence: CDR1 SEHNR, CDR2 FQNEAQ (reference sequence). The CDR3 runs 13 residues. CDR3 bases: TGTGCCAGCAGCCAACAAGGGGTGACTGAAGCTTTCTTT. It translates to CASSQQGVTEAFF. The full variable domain, completed using reference TRBV7-9 and TRBJ1-1, is DTGVSQNPRHKITKRGQNVTFRCDPISEHNRLYWYRQTLGQGPEFLTYFQNEAQLEKSRLLSDRFSAERPKGSFSTLEIQRTEQGDSAMYLCASSQQGVTEAFFGQGTRLTVV.

This chain uses TRBV18 with TRBJ2-3, with D perhaps matching TRBD1 (5 bases). The V gene lost 8 bases and the J gene lost 4 bases, with 10 bases spanning the gap. The germline V gene has CDR1 KGHSH and CDR2 LQKENI. CDR3 size: 12 residues. DNA for the CDR3: TGTGCCAGCGCGACAGCTTCAGATACGCAGTATTTT. Translated, it gives CASATASDTQYF.

V gene TRBV5-8 combines with J gene TRBJ1-1, with TRBD1 as a possible D gene (5 bases). Trimming shortened V by 5 bases and J by 2 bases, and 16 bases separated the two germline ends. Per germline, CDR1 SGHTS and CDR2 YDEGEE. The CDR3 has 15 amino acids. CDR3 sequence reads: CASRNRRESNTEAFF. The CDR3 DNA reads TGTGCCAGCAGGAACCGCAGGGAATCCAACACTGAAGCTTTCTTT.

This clone was picked up a small number of times. The V and J genes are TRBV6-2 or TRBV6-3 and TRBJ1-5; 12 positions agree with TRBD1. The germline V gene has CDR1 MNHEY and CDR2 SVGEGT. V gave up 5 bases and J gave up 0 bases; unmatched junction bases: 5. The CDR3 totals 17 residues. CDR3 nucleotides: TGTGCCAGCAGTGCGGGACAGGGGGCAAGTAGCAATCAGCCCCAGCATTTT. This translates into CASSAGQGASSNQPQHF.